A single sample is the source of the 23 T cell receptor beta chains below, sequenced in a study of shared T cell receptors in the human thymus. The table came from immunoSEQ multiplex PCR; TCRdb's copy has only in-frame clones and leaves some out. The table shows over 350,000 clones, with 85% to 95% occurring only once. Sequencing was carried out using thymocytes. The receptors stem from a human donor.

The chain employs TRBV11-2 and TRBJ2-2, with 9 nucleotides matching TRBD2. With 5 bases clipped from V and 7 bases from J, the junction kept 11 bases outside the gene matches. The CDR3 length is 16 residues. Germline CDR1 SGHAT, CDR2 FQNNGV. This CDR3 is CASSPLAGEEHGELFF. The CDR3 nucleotides are TGTGCCAGCAGCCCATTAGCGGGAGAAGAACACGGGGAGCTGTTTTTT.

The CDR3 bases are TGTGCCAGCAGCCTAGCGGGAGCCCACGAGCAGTACTTC. This gives the protein CASSLAGAHEQYF. This chain links TRBV11-3 with TRBJ2-7, with TRBD2 matching 10 bases. Germline V gene lookup returns CDR1 SGHNT and CDR2 YENEEA. The CDR3 is 13 amino acids. Trimming at V came to 5 bases and at J to 5 bases, leaving 3 bases not matched to a gene.

The CDR3 sequence is CASSLAGGITDTQYF. The CDR3 nucleotides are TGTGCCAGCAGCTTGGCGGGAGGGATCACAGATACGCAGTATTTT. V usage is TRBV5-6 and J usage is TRBJ2-3; 8 positions match TRBD2. Looked up from germline, CDR1 is SGHDT and CDR2 is YYEEEE. The ends lost 0 bases at V and 2 bases at J; junction bases unmatched: 2. This CDR3 region has 15 residues.

CDR3 in amino acids: CASSLSRRDTQYF. In DNA, the CDR3 is TGTGCCAGCAGTTTGTCCCGGCGAGATACGCAGTATTTT. The chain combines TRBV28 with TRBJ2-3; D not certain. The germline V gene has CDR1 MDHEN and CDR2 SYDVKM. This CDR3 has 13 amino acids. The V end was cut by 3 bases, the J end by 5 bases, with 9 bases between.

The V and J genes are TRBV18 and TRBJ1-4; tentatively, D is TRBD1 (5 bases). The V and J ends lost 3 bases and 8 bases respectively, with 13 bases between them. The CDR3 contains 14 residues. Germline CDR1 and CDR2: KGHSH and LQKENI. DNA for the CDR3: TGTGCCAGCTCACCTAGACAGACGGGGGAAAAACTGTTTTTT. Residues: CASSPRQTGEKLFF.

The chain combines TRBV6-6 with TRBJ2-7; TRBD2 matches at 8 bases. The CDR3 runs 13 residues. V shed 7 bases and J 2 bases; nucleotides not matched to a gene: 4. The germline CDR1 and CDR2 sequences are MNHNY and SVGAGI (reference sequence). The CDR3 sequence is CASNPGGPYEQYF. The CDR3, as DNA: TGTGCCAGCAACCCGGGAGGGCCCTACGAGCAGTACTTC.

J is TRBJ2-7 and V is TRBV10-1; 12 nucleotides match TRBD2. This CDR3 spans 16 amino acids. The germline gives CDR1 WNHNN, CDR2 SYGVQD (reference sequence). Trimming took 1 base from V and 3 from J; bases not matched to a gene: 4. CDR3 DNA: TGCGCCAGCAGTGAGTTCCCACTAGCGGGGGGCTACGAGCAGTACTTC. Encoded protein: CASSEFPLAGGYEQYF.

The chain is built from TRBV11-2 and TRBJ2-1; tentatively, D is TRBD1 (5 bases). This CDR3 region has 15 residues. V lost 5 bases and J lost 9, with 20 bases in between. CDR1 is SGHAT and CDR2 is FQNNGV in the germline V gene. CDR3 in DNA: TGTGCCAGCAGCCCAATGGGCTGCCCCCAGGGTGAGCAGTTCTTC. Translated, it gives CASSPMGCPQGEQFF.

DNA for the CDR3: TGTGCCAGCAATTCCGGGACTAGCGGGAGTTGGCAGTATTTT. Amino acids: CASNSGTSGSWQYF. V gene TRBV28 combines with J gene TRBJ2-3, with 14 positions matching TRBD2. Trimming at V came to 7 bases and at J to 11 bases, leaving 8 bases not matched to a gene. Germline CDR1 MDHEN, CDR2 SYDVKM. The CDR3 extends over 14 amino acids.

This chain connects TRBV4-3 to TRBJ2-1; 7 nucleotides align to TRBD2. Germline lookup yields CDR1 LGHNA and CDR2 YSLEER. Germline trimming cut 4 bases from V and 2 bases from J; bases unmatched to any gene: 5. The CDR3 sequence is 15 residues long. CDR3: CASSRSGGTYNEQFF. The CDR3 region has the DNA TGCGCCAGCAGCCGCTCGGGAGGAACCTACAATGAGCAGTTCTTC.

This chain links TRBV7-9 with TRBJ2-3; the D is unclear. Germline V lookup: CDR1 SEHNR, CDR2 FQNEAQ (reference sequence). V lost 5 bases to trimming and J lost 2 bases, with 5 bases between them. The CDR3 totals 12 residues. The CDR3 DNA follows: TGTGCCAGCAGCGCGTTCACAGATACGCAGTATTTT. Protein sequence: CASSAFTDTQYF.

This clone was counted between two and nine times. The chain recombines TRBV28 with TRBJ1-1; TRBD1 is a possible D gene (5 bases). Trimming stripped 6 bases from V and 3 bases from J, with 14 bases between. The CDR3 runs 14 residues. Germline V gene sequence: CDR1 MDHEN, CDR2 SYDVKM. DNA for the CDR3: TGTGCCAGCAGGGGACGCCTCGGCGACACTGAAGCTTTCTTT. Translated: CASRGRLGDTEAFF.

The gene calls are TRBV7-9 and TRBJ2-7; D not certain. Germline values: CDR1 SEHNR, CDR2 FQNEAQ (reference sequence). Trimming removed 5 bases at V and 4 bases at J, with 12 bases between. This CDR3 has 13 amino acids. CDR3 amino acids: CASSVMWGYEQYF. In nucleotides, the CDR3 is TGTGCCAGCAGCGTCATGTGGGGTTACGAGCAGTACTTC.

The chain links TRBV14 to TRBJ2-5, with D tentatively TRBD2 (6 bases). The CDR3 is made up of 14 amino acids. Germline V gives CDR1 SGHDN, CDR2 FVKESK. The ends were cut back, 2 bases at V and 2 bases at J, with 9 bases in the middle. CDR3 nucleotides: TGTGCCAGCAGCCAATTTAGCGGACAAGAGACCCAGTACTTC. Translated: CASSQFSGQETQYF.

This chain joins TRBV7-9 and TRBJ2-4, with D tentatively TRBD1 (5 bases). The CDR3 extends over 19 amino acids. V shed 2 bases and J shed 0 bases, with 20 bases lying between them. The germline CDR1 and CDR2 sequences are SEHNR and FQNEAQ (reference sequence). The CDR3 region has the DNA TGTGCCAGCAGCTTAAGGGCCAGGGAACCCTCCGTAGCCAAAAACATTCAGTACTTC. Protein sequence: CASSLRAREPSVAKNIQYF.

The gene calls are TRBV27 and TRBJ2-5; D is possibly TRBD2 (5 bases). V was clipped by 4 bases and J by 9 bases, with 18 bases between them. Per germline, CDR1 MNHEY and CDR2 SMNVEV (reference sequence). The CDR3 totals 14 residues. The CDR3 DNA is TGTGCCAGCAGTTCCGCCAAACTAGATCGGGCCCAGTACTTC. Protein product: CASSSAKLDRAQYF.

The chain carries TRBV6-6 and TRBJ2-1, with D possibly being TRBD1 (6 bases). Germline V gene sequence: CDR1 MNHNY, CDR2 SVGAGI (reference sequence). The ends were cut back, 2 bases at V and 4 bases at J, with 9 bases in the middle. This CDR3 spans 14 amino acids. CDR3 in DNA: TGTGCCAGCAGTTACCAGGACAGATACAATGAGCAGTTCTTC. Protein product: CASSYQDRYNEQFF.

The V and J genes are TRBV5-4 and TRBJ2-7, with D possibly TRBD2 on 6 matching bases. Trimming pared 2 bases from V and 2 bases from J, leaving 11 bases between. CDR3 size: 14 residues. Germline loops: CDR1 SGHNT, CDR2 YYREEE (reference sequence). The CDR3 here is CASSFVGTAYEQYF. CDR3 DNA sequence: TGTGCCAGCAGCTTTGTGGGGACTGCCTACGAGCAGTACTTC.

The V call is TRBV5-1, the J call TRBJ2-5; possibly TRBD2 for D (5 bases). The germline V gene has CDR1 SGHRS and CDR2 YFSETQ. The CDR3 loop spans 16 amino acids. V was cut by 4 bases and J by 0 bases, with 16 bases left in between. CDR3 sequence (DNA): TGCGCCAGCAGCGTGAGTATAGCGTCCTACCAAGAGACCCAGTACTTC. This encodes CASSVSIASYQETQYF.

The chain is built from TRBV7-9 and TRBJ2-4; D remains ambiguous. Trimming cost V 3 bases and J 4 bases, with 10 bases left between them. Germline V CDR1 and CDR2: SEHNR, FQNEAQ (reference sequence). The CDR3 is 14 residues long. The DNA of the CDR3 is TGTGCCAGCAGCTTGGGCCAGCATAAAAACATTCAGTACTTC. This codes for CASSLGQHKNIQYF.

This chain uses TRBV18 with TRBJ2-1, with a weak D call TRBD1 (5 bases). The V end lost 4 bases, the J end lost 8 bases, and 12 bases lay between the germline ends. This CDR3 is 13 amino acids long. Germline lookup yields CDR1 KGHSH and CDR2 LQKENI. CDR3 DNA sequence: TGTGCCAGCTCACGACCGGTGGGGCATGAGCAGTTCTTC. Its translation: CASSRPVGHEQFF.

DNA of the CDR3: TGTGCCAGCAGTACAGGAGTAGGCGAGCAGTACTTC. It is translated as CASSTGVGEQYF. The chain combines TRBV27 with TRBJ2-7, with TRBD1 as a possible D gene (5 bases). V lost 5 bases, J lost 6 bases, and 11 bases lay in between. Germline CDR1 and CDR2: MNHEY and SMNVEV (reference sequence). This CDR3 is 12 amino acids long.

The chain joins TRBV5-1 to TRBJ2-3; D possibly corresponds to TRBD2 (6 bases). CDR3 length equals 15 residues. Germline V gene lookup returns CDR1 SGHRS and CDR2 YFSETQ. Trimming removed 0 bases at V and 2 bases at J, with 10 bases between. This chain's CDR3 is CASSLGRELTDTQYF. In DNA form, the CDR3 reads TGCGCCAGCAGCTTGGGACGGGAGCTCACAGATACGCAGTATTTT. Together with reference TRBV5-1 and TRBJ2-3, the CDR3 gives the full variable domain: KAGVTQTPRYLIKTRGQQVTLSCSPISGHRSVSWYQQTPGQGLQFLFEYFSETQRNKGNFPGRFSGRQFSNSRSEMNVSTLELGDSALYLCASSLGRELTDTQYFGPGTRLTVL.